This is a list of T cell receptor beta chains from one sample in a study of blood T cells in healthy people across ages. TCRdb re-derived calls from the 5' RACE reads in MiXCR, one entry per CDR3 protein. The sample carries some 860,000 distinct CDR3 sequences, around 50% recorded once. Input material: blood. Receptor source: a man in his forties or fifties in good health. Both conserved end residues are part of each CDR3. The order of the fields is clone size, D gene, J gene, V gene, CDR3 protein, CDR3 DNA. A D gene is named only where the DNA matches it firmly. Part of the rows lack a size; the others show once, few, many or a class for expanded clones.

>.|.|TRBJ2-3|TRBV11-2
CASSLLSPRTDTQYF
TGTGCCAGCAGCCTCCTTAGTCCACGCACAGATACGCAGTATTTT
>.|TRBD1|TRBJ2-7|TRBV3-1
CASSQEGWDSVISSSGEQYF
TGTGCCAGCAGCCAAGAGGGCTGGGACAGCGTCATCTCCTCGTCGGGTGAGCAGTACTTC
>.|.|TRBJ2-3|TRBV7-9
CASSMDSHTDTQYF
TGTGCCAGCTCTATGGACAGTCACACAGATACGCAGTATTTT
>.|.|TRBJ2-7|TRBV27
CASSPHGTPAYEQYF
TGTGCCAGCAGCCCGCATGGGACTCCAGCCTACGAGCAGTACTTC
>.|.|TRBJ2-5|TRBV3-1
CASSQFRDYQETQYF
TGTGCCAGCAGCCAATTCCGGGACTACCAAGAGACCCAGTACTTC
>.|.|TRBJ2-7|TRBV7-9
CASRPTPGPNTYEQYF
TGTGCCAGCAGACCTACTCCGGGGCCTAATACCTACGAGCAGTACTTC
>.|.|TRBJ2-1|TRBV4-2
CASSPPDRDEQFF
TGTGCCAGCAGCCCCCCCGACCGTGATGAGCAGTTCTTC
>.|TRBD2|TRBJ2-6|TRBV28
CASSTLLAHSGANVLTF
TGTGCCAGCAGTACCCTACTAGCGCACTCTGGGGCCAACGTCCTGACTTTC
>few|.|TRBJ2-4|TRBV28
CASSPPPSGIQYF
TGTGCCAGCAGTCCCCCGCCGAGCGGCATTCAGTACTTC
>.|.|TRBJ2-3|TRBV13
CASSLNPDTQYF
TGTGCCAGCAGTCTCAACCCCGATACGCAGTATTTT
>.|.|TRBJ1-6|TRBV7-2
CASSLEGRGSPLHF
TGTGCCAGCAGCTTAGAGGGCAGGGGCTCACCCCTCCACTTT
>.|TRBD1|TRBJ2-7|TRBV7-2
CASSLRQGIDEQYF
TGTGCCAGCAGCCTTAGACAGGGTATCGACGAGCAGTACTTC
>.|.|TRBJ2-3|TRBV3-1
CASSQSVGASDTQYF
TGTGCCAGCAGCCAATCTGTGGGGGCCTCAGATACGCAGTATTTT
>.|.|TRBJ2-5|TRBV20-1
CSARDWLQETQYF
TGCAGTGCTAGAGATTGGCTCCAAGAGACCCAGTACTTC